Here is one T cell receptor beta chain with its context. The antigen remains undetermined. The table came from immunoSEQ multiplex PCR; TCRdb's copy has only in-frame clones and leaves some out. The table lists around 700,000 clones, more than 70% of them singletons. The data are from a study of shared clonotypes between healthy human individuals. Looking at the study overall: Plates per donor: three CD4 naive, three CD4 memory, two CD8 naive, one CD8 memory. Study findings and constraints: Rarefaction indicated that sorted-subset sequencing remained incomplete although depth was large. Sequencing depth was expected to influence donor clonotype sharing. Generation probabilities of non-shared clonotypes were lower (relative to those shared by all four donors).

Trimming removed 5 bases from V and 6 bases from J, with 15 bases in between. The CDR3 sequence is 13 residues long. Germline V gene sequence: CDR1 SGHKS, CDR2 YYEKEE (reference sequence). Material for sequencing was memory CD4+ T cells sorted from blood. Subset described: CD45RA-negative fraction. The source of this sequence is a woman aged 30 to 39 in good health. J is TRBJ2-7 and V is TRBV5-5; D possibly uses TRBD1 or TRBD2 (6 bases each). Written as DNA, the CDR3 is TGTGCCAGCAGAGCGTCGGGGGCGGGCGAGCAGTACTTC. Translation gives CASRASGAGEQYF.